The 28 T cell receptor beta chains listed next were all sequenced from one sample in a study of blood T cells in healthy people across ages. With a J-beta primer mix and a sample-barcoded 5' primer, a second PCR ran about 7 to 12 cycles. Using its own MiXCR run on the 5' RACE reads, TCRdb lists one record per CDR3 protein. The data show 700,000 or so distinct CDR3 sequences, 40% to 50% seen once. The sequencing input was blood. These TCRs come from a man older than 75 in good health.

This clonotype was detected a few times. This chain joins TRBV10-1 and TRBJ2-1; D is perhaps TRBD1 (5 bases). The CDR3 has 14 residues. The V gene's germline CDR1 is WNHNN and CDR2 SYGVQD (reference sequence). V was shortened by 2 bases and J by 8 bases, with 13 bases between the two germline ends. CDR3 region: CASSEGATFDEQFF. The CDR3 DNA follows: TGCGCCAGCAGTGAGGGGGCCACCTTTGATGAGCAGTTCTTC.

The chain couples TRBV5-1 to TRBJ2-3; no clear D. CDR1 and CDR2 (germline): SGHRS, YFSETQ. Trimming stripped 5 bases from V and 6 bases from J, with 13 bases between. This CDR3 is 13 amino acids long. The CDR3 DNA is TGCGCCAGCAGTCTAGACTTTCCCGATACGCAGTATTTT. As protein: CASSLDFPDTQYF.

This rearrangement joins TRBV24-1 to TRBJ2-1; weak D call: TRBD2 (7 bases). The CDR3 loop spans 15 amino acids. V was cut by 2 bases and J by 12 bases, with 19 bases left in between. Germline-derived CDR1 and CDR2 are KGHDR and SFDVKD. The CDR3: CATSDSTRGDKRQFF. In nucleotides, the CDR3 is TGTGCCACCAGTGATTCTACACGGGGGGACAAACGGCAGTTCTTC.

The chain employs TRBV14 and TRBJ2-5, with 9 bases matching TRBD2. The J call could be wrong; TRBJ2-7 is a better fit for the DNA end. The CDR3 has 17 amino acids. Germline lookup yields CDR1 SGHDN and CDR2 FVKESK. The CDR3 DNA follows: TGTGCCAGCAGCCAAAGGGGTTTCTTAGCGGGAGAGGACGAGCAGTACTTC. Amino acids: CASSQRGFLAGEDEQYF.

This clonotype showed up just a few times. The chain links TRBV6-6 to TRBJ2-3, with D unresolved. Germline assignment: CDR1 MNHNY and CDR2 SVGAGI (reference sequence). V was shortened by 5 bases and J by 5 bases, with 20 bases between the two germline ends. The CDR3 length is 16 residues. The CDR3 region has the DNA TGTGCCAGCAGTCCCCCCCGAGACTCGAGACGAGATACGCAGTATTTT. It specifies CASSPPRDSRRDTQYF.

This clonotype occurred a few times. This sequence joins TRBV25-1 and TRBJ2-7; D perhaps matches TRBD1 (5 bases). V shed 4 bases and J shed 3 bases, with 7 bases lying between them. CDR3 length equals 12 residues. CDR1 is MGHDK, CDR2 SYGVNS, per germline. The CDR3 region is CASSVTGYEQYF. CDR3 coding DNA: TGTGCCAGCAGTGTCACAGGCTACGAGCAGTACTTC.

In this sample, this clonotype turned up a few times. This sequence joins TRBV20-1 and TRBJ2-4; D is undetermined. This CDR3 is 10 amino acids long. The V and J ends lost 5 bases and 8 bases respectively, with 7 bases between them. Per germline, CDR1 DFQATT and CDR2 SNEGSKA (reference sequence). The DNA of the CDR3 is TGCAGTGCTCCTAAAGACATTCAGTACTTC. It codes for CSAPKDIQYF.

The chain recombines TRBV7-7 with TRBJ2-3; D remains ambiguous. This CDR3 is 14 amino acids long. Between the trimmed V and J ends, which lost 5 bases and 0 bases, there was a span of 9 bases. CDR1 is SSHAT, CDR2 FNYEAQ, per germline (reference sequence). CDR3 sequence: CASSADISTDTQYF. The DNA of the CDR3 is TGTGCCAGCAGCGCCGACATTAGCACAGATACGCAGTATTTT. The full variable domain, in which reference TRBV7-7 and TRBJ2-3 provide the parts outside the CDR3, is GAGVSQSPRYKVTKRGQDVTLRCDPISSHATLYWYQQALGQGPEFLTYFNYEAQPDKSGLPSDRFSAERPEGSISTLTIQRTEQRDSAMYRCASSADISTDTQYFGPGTRLTVL.

V usage is TRBV7-9 and J usage is TRBJ1-1; TRBD1 matches at 10 bases. This CDR3 is 15 amino acids long. Trimming cost V 5 bases and J 6 bases; bases outside gene matches: 9. Germline V CDR1 and CDR2: SEHNR, FQNEAQ (reference sequence). The CDR3: CASSRLGQGGAEAFF. The CDR3 coding sequence is TGTGCCAGCAGCCGACTCGGACAGGGGGGGGCTGAAGCTTTCTTT. Full variable domain (missing parts from reference TRBV7-9 and TRBJ1-1): DTGVSQNPRHKITKRGQNVTFRCDPISEHNRLYWYRQTLGQGPEFLTYFQNEAQLEKSRLLSDRFSAERPKGSFSTLEIQRTEQGDSAMYLCASSRLGQGGAEAFFGQGTRLTVV.

V gene TRBV5-5 combines with J gene TRBJ2-1; D gene uncertain. The CDR3 runs 13 residues. CDR1 and CDR2 (germline): SGHKS, YYEKEE (reference sequence). Deletions cut 4 bases from V and 9 bases from J, with 14 bases between. For the CDR3, the DNA is TGTGCCAGCAGCGTGGAAGGGAACGGTGAGCAGTTCTTC. It is translated as CASSVEGNGEQFF.

This chain connects TRBV7-2 to TRBJ2-3; either TRBD1 or TRBD2 may fit D (5 bases each). The ends were cut back, 5 bases at V and 2 bases at J, with 11 bases in the middle. The CDR3 runs 14 residues. The V gene's germline CDR1 is SGHTA and CDR2 FQGNSA. The CDR3 sequence is CASSPGPPTDTQYF. The CDR3 nucleotides read TGTGCCAGCAGCCCGGGACCACCCACAGATACGCAGTATTTT.

The chain joins TRBV11-1 to TRBJ2-7, with no clear D. CDR1 and CDR2 from the germline V gene are SGHAT and FQDESV (reference sequence). V was shortened by 3 bases and J by 4 bases, with 19 bases between the two germline ends. The CDR3 is 16 residues long. The CDR3 nucleotides read TGTGCCAGCAGCTTTGGTACTGCCAGCAGTTCGTACGAGCAGTACTTC. Translation gives CASSFGTASSSYEQYF.

The chain employs TRBV24-1 and TRBJ2-1, with 8 nucleotides matching TRBD2. Germline V gives CDR1 KGHDR, CDR2 SFDVKD. The CDR3 extends over 19 amino acids. The J segment lost 0 bases and the V segment lost 3 bases, leaving 12 bases of the junction unmatched. The CDR3 protein is CATSDPSSDSGASYNEQFF. CDR3 bases: TGTGCCACCAGTGATCCATCCTCGGATAGCGGGGCCTCCTACAATGAGCAGTTCTTC.

The sample holds many counts of this clonotype. The chain is built from TRBV4-3 and TRBJ2-1, with TRBD2 identical over 11 bases. Germline V gives CDR1 LGHNA, CDR2 YSLEER. Germline trimming cut 3 bases from V and 6 bases from J; bases unmatched to any gene: 19. The CDR3 has 20 residues. CDR3 nucleotide sequence: TGCGCCAGCAGCCAGGATTTGTCGTTGAGACTAGCGGGAAAATTCAATGAGCAGTTCTTC. Its protein product is CASSQDLSLRLAGKFNEQFF.

This clonotype was observed a few times. This chain links TRBV20-1 with TRBJ1-2; D gene ambiguous. The CDR3 runs to 10 residues. The V end lost 1 base, the J end lost 6 bases, and 3 bases lay between the germline ends. Germline CDR1 and CDR2: DFQATT and SNEGSKA (reference sequence). The DNA of the CDR3 is TGCAGTGCTAGAGGGAATGGCTACACCTTC. This sequence encodes CSARGNGYTF.

This clonotype was detected only a few times. V usage is TRBV5-1 and J usage is TRBJ2-1, with 11 bases lining up with TRBD2. The V segment lost 5 bases and the J segment 2 bases; nucleotides outside the gene matches: 3. The CDR3 spans 15 residues. The germline gives CDR1 SGHRS, CDR2 YFSETQ. CDR3: CASSSGRAAYNEQFF. Here the CDR3 DNA reads TGCGCCAGCAGTAGCGGGAGGGCCGCCTACAATGAGCAGTTCTTC.

This clonotype was detected ten times or more. CDR3 residues: CASSYSARGSNQPQHF. CDR3 nucleotides: TGTGCCAGCAGTTACTCTGCGCGTGGGAGCAATCAGCCCCAGCATTTT. The gene calls are TRBV6-2 or TRBV6-3 and TRBJ1-5; no clear D gene. CDR1 and CDR2 (germline): MNHEY, SVGEGT. CDR3 size: 16 residues. Trimming shortened V by 0 bases and J by 1 base, and 10 bases separated the two germline ends.

This sequence joins TRBV20-1 and TRBJ2-3; 10 positions agree with TRBD2. CDR3 length equals 16 residues. Per the germline V gene, CDR1 is DFQATT and CDR2 is SNEGSKA (reference sequence). J lost 3 bases, V lost 1 base, and 7 bases had no gene match. The CDR3 DNA reads TGCAGTGCTAGAGGGTTCGCTAGCGGGAGAACAGATACGCAGTATTTT. It codes for CSARGFASGRTDTQYF.

A remark on this clonotype: A much larger clonotype is one base distant, so this may be a read error. This chain uses TRBV10-1 with TRBJ2-1; D gene uncertain. The better agreement between TRBJ2-7 and the DNA end casts doubt on the J call. The CDR3 runs 14 residues. Germline V gene lookup returns CDR1 WNHNN and CDR2 SYGVQD (reference sequence). The CDR3 sequence: CASSTASSYNEQYF. In DNA form, the CDR3 reads TGCGCCAGCAGTACCGCGAGCTCCTACAATGAGCAGTACTTC.

The chain links TRBV28 to TRBJ2-7, with TRBD1 matching 10 bases. The DNA matches TRBJ2-5 better at its end, which makes the J call doubtful. The CDR3 consists of 15 residues. Germline V gene data show CDR1 as MDHEN and CDR2 as SYDVKM. The CDR3 nucleotides are TGTGCCAGCAGCAAACCGGGACAGGGGAGAAAGACCCAGTACTTC. Its protein is CASSKPGQGRKTQYF.

The V and J genes are TRBV7-8 and TRBJ2-1; 14 positions agree with TRBD2. The germline V gene encodes CDR1 SGHVS and CDR2 FQNEAQ. CDR3 length: 16 residues. V dropped 6 bases and J dropped 5; count of bases not matched to a gene: 6. The CDR3 DNA follows: TGTGCCAGCAGGGGGAGGGGACTAGCGGGAGACAATGAGCAGTTCTTC. This encodes CASRGRGLAGDNEQFF. The full variable domain, completed using reference TRBV7-8 and TRBJ2-1, is GAGVSQSPRYKVAKRGQDVALRCDPISGHVSLFWYQQALGQGPEFLTYFQNEAQLDKSGLPSDRFFAERPEGSVSTLKIQRTQQEDSAVYLCASRGRGLAGDNEQFFGPGTRLTVL.

This clonotype was found a few times. The chain joins TRBV3-1 to TRBJ2-1; no reliable D call. From germline, CDR1 is LGHDT and CDR2 YNNKEL (reference sequence). CDR3 length equals 14 residues. The ends were cut back, 0 bases at V and 10 bases at J, with 13 bases in the middle. Written as DNA, the CDR3 is TGTGCCAGCAGCCAAGAGTCCTGGGTTAGGGAGCAGTTCTTC. Residues: CASSQESWVREQFF.

The V and J genes are TRBV27 and TRBJ2-3, with 12 positions matching TRBD2. The CDR3 totals 17 residues. The V and J ends lost 4 bases and 0 bases, in that order; junction bases with no gene match: 5. The germline gives CDR1 MNHEY, CDR2 SMNVEV (reference sequence). Here the CDR3 DNA reads TGTGCCAGCAGTTCAAGGACTAGCGGGATTAGCACAGATACGCAGTATTTT. This encodes CASSSRTSGISTDTQYF.

This clonotype was seen many times. The chain combines TRBV6-2 or TRBV6-3 with TRBJ2-5; no clear D gene. V was trimmed by 6 bases and J by 2 bases, leaving 13 bases between them. The CDR3 length is 14 residues. Germline V CDR1 and CDR2: MNHEY, SVGEGT. CDR3 amino acids: CASSRRLNQETQYF. CDR3 sequence (DNA): TGTGCCAGCAGCCGCCGACTGAATCAAGAGACCCAGTACTTC.

The rearrangement joins TRBV5-1 to TRBJ2-5; 9 nucleotides line up with TRBD1. V lost 5 bases, J lost 4 bases, and 15 bases stayed unmatched. The CDR3 spans 17 residues. The germline V gene has CDR1 SGHRS and CDR2 YFSETQ. This CDR3 is CASRLYPGQGGTETQYF. DNA for the CDR3: TGCGCCAGCAGGTTATATCCGGGACAGGGAGGGACAGAGACCCAGTACTTC.

CDR3 in amino acids: CSARAHSGGWTDTQYF. The CDR3 region has the DNA TGCAGTGCTAGAGCCCATTCGGGAGGGTGGACAGATACGCAGTATTTT. The rearrangement links TRBV20-1 to TRBJ2-3, with 8 bases aligning to TRBD2. The CDR3 runs 16 residues. Germline CDR1 and CDR2: DFQATT and SNEGSKA (reference sequence). V dropped 1 base and J dropped 3; count of bases not matched to a gene: 9.

The table lists this clonotype with many counts. V and J are TRBV5-1 and TRBJ2-5, with 10 bases aligning to TRBD2. Germline assignment: CDR1 SGHRS and CDR2 YFSETQ. Trimming removed 4 bases from V and 4 bases from J; junction bases left unmatched: 1. CDR3 length: 13 amino acids. In nucleotides, the CDR3 is TGCGCCAGCAGCAGACTAGCGGGAGAGACCCAGTACTTC. It encodes CASSRLAGETQYF.

The chain joins TRBV6-1 to TRBJ1-4, with TRBD1 matching over 7 bases. The CDR3 consists of 17 residues. V shed 6 bases, J shed 5 bases, and the junction held 15 bases outside the gene matches. Germline CDR1 and CDR2: MNHNS and SASEGT. The CDR3, as DNA: TGTGCCAGCAGCCGCCCGACAGGGCAAGGAGGAAATGAAAAACTGTTTTTT. Residues: CASSRPTGQGGNEKLFF.